This T cell receptor beta chain was captured by sequencing in a study of shared clonotypes between healthy human individuals. Study overall: The donor group consisted of two women and three men, aged 18 to 49. Study outcomes and limitations: Several donors held approximately 4.6% of naive CD4 clonotypes in common.

The authors ran the assay at deep level. Sequenced by immunoSEQ multiplex PCR; TCRdb stores in-frame clones only, minus some. The data show roughly 570,000 clones, with about 98% seen just once and approximately 0.3% held by the top ten. CD45RO-negative, CCR7-selected cells formed the naive CD8 fraction, which excluded terminally differentiated effector memory CD45RA+ cells. The ends were cut back, 0 bases at V and 3 bases at J, with 9 bases in the middle. Germline V gene sequence: CDR1 SGHAT, CDR2 FQNNGV. The CDR3 has 14 residues. Concerning this clone itself: Its antigen remains unknown.

The specimen was naive CD8+ T cells sorted from blood. The chain couples TRBV11-2 to TRBJ2-7; possibly TRBD1 for D (6 bases). The source of this sequence is a man aged 25-40 years in good health. As DNA, the CDR3 is TGTGCCAGCAGCTTAGACAGGGGATACTACGAGCAGTACTTC. This translates into CASSLDRGYYEQYF. The full variable domain, with the rest looked up from reference TRBV11-2 and TRBJ2-7, is EAGVAQSPRYKIIEKRQSVAFWCNPISGHATLYWYQQILGQGPKLLIQFQNNGVVDDSQLPKDRFSAERLKGVDSTLKIQPAKLEDSAVYLCASSLDRGYYEQYFGPGTRLTVT.